A selection of T cell receptor beta chains follows, all from one sample in a study of OX40 agonist ivuxolimab in advanced cancers. Data came from immunoSEQ multiplex PCR; TCRdb stores just in-frame clones and leaves some out. This table holds 22,000 or so clones, nearly 80% found once. This specimen was CD4+ or CD8+ T cells sorted from blood, taken in a trial of the OX40 agonist ivuxolimab. These receptors all stem from an adult with an advanced solid tumor such as melanoma, head and neck, liver or kidney cancer. Each CDR3 is given with its conserved first and last residue. The order of the fields is clone size, V gene, J gene, D gene, CDR3 DNA, CDR3 protein. D genes are given only for firm matches. A row's size may be missing; if present it is once, few, many or a size class.

clone size: NA; V gene: TRBV7-7; J gene: TRBJ1-2; D gene: NA; CDR3 DNA: TGTGCCAGCAGCGGAGCCCCGGGGCCCCGTCATGGCTACACCTTC; CDR3 protein: CASSGAPGPRHGYTF
clone size: NA; V gene: TRBV7-7; J gene: TRBJ2-3; D gene: TRBD1; CDR3 DNA: TGTGCTAGCAGCCGGACAGGGCATGGCACAGATACGCAGTATTTT; CDR3 protein: CASSRTGHGTDTQYF
clone size: NA; V gene: TRBV27; J gene: TRBJ2-2; D gene: NA; CDR3 DNA: TGTGCCAGCAGTTTGGGCAGGGAGCTGTTTTTT; CDR3 protein: CASSLGRELFF
clone size: NA; V gene: TRBV9; J gene: TRBJ2-2; D gene: NA; CDR3 DNA: TGTGCCAGCAGCGTAGCTTACGAGGCGAACACCGGGGAGCTGTTTTTT; CDR3 protein: CASSVAYEANTGELFF
clone size: NA; V gene: TRBV18; J gene: TRBJ2-1; D gene: TRBD2; CDR3 DNA: TGTGCCAGTTTCCAAGCGGGGGGCCCAGGGGAGCAGTTCTTC; CDR3 protein: CASFQAGGPGEQFF
clone size: NA; V gene: TRBV30; J gene: TRBJ1-2; D gene: TRBD1; CDR3 DNA: TGTGCCTGGGCACAGGGGGCCGGGGGCTACACCTTC; CDR3 protein: CAWAQGAGGYTF
clone size: NA; V gene: TRBV28; J gene: TRBJ1-1; D gene: TRBD1; CDR3 DNA: TGTGCCAGCAGTTTATTGGGACAGGGTGTTGAAGCTTTCTTT; CDR3 protein: CASSLLGQGVEAFF
clone size: NA; V gene: TRBV11-3; J gene: TRBJ2-5; D gene: TRBD1; CDR3 DNA: TGTGCCAGCAGCTTCCGACAGGGAGACCAAGAGACCCAGTACTTC; CDR3 protein: CASSFRQGDQETQYF
clone size: NA; V gene: TRBV6-1; J gene: TRBJ1-1; D gene: NA; CDR3 DNA: TGTGCCAGCAGTCCCGACTACTACACTTTCTTT; CDR3 protein: CASSPDYYTFF
clone size: NA; V gene: TRBV7-2; J gene: TRBJ2-3; D gene: NA; CDR3 DNA: TGTGCCACGGGGGCCCCTTGGGCAGATACGCAGTATTTT; CDR3 protein: CATGAPWADTQYF
clone size: NA; V gene: TRBV4-2; J gene: TRBJ2-1; D gene: NA; CDR3 DNA: TGTGCCAGCAGCCAAGATCTTGGCGGGTTAGGCAATGAGCAGTTCTTC; CDR3 protein: CASSQDLGGLGNEQFF
clone size: NA; V gene: TRBV7-9; J gene: TRBJ2-3; D gene: NA; CDR3 DNA: TGTGCCAGCAGCTTAGGGCGCAGGGAAGATACGCAGTATTTT; CDR3 protein: CASSLGRREDTQYF
clone size: NA; V gene: TRBV7-2; J gene: TRBJ1-2; D gene: NA; CDR3 DNA: TGTGCCAGCAGCTTATCCCCAGGGAACTATGGCTACACCTTC; CDR3 protein: CASSLSPGNYGYTF
clone size: few; V gene: TRBV9; J gene: TRBJ1-1; D gene: TRBD1; CDR3 DNA: TGTGCCAGCAGCGGACGGACAGGGGCGGACGGTGGAAGCACTGAAGCTTTCTTT; CDR3 protein: CASSGRTGADGGSTEAFF
clone size: NA; V gene: TRBV4-3; J gene: TRBJ2-1; D gene: NA; CDR3 DNA: TGCGCCAGCAGCCAAACTATCCGTTACAATGAGCAGTTCTTC; CDR3 protein: CASSQTIRYNEQFF
clone size: NA; V gene: TRBV27; J gene: TRBJ1-2; D gene: NA; CDR3 DNA: TGTGCATCACATGGGGTTATAAACTATGGCTACACCTTC; CDR3 protein: CASHGVINYGYTF
clone size: NA; V gene: TRBV5-1; J gene: TRBJ1-5; D gene: NA; CDR3 DNA: TGCGCCAGCAGCTTGGGGAGCAATCAGCCCCAGCATTTT; CDR3 protein: CASSLGSNQPQHF
clone size: once; V gene: TRBV7-8; J gene: TRBJ2-5; D gene: NA; CDR3 DNA: TGTGCCAGCAGCTTAGGTCCAGATCAAGAGACCCAGTACTTC; CDR3 protein: CASSLGPDQETQYF
clone size: NA; V gene: TRBV11-2; J gene: TRBJ2-1; D gene: NA; CDR3 DNA: TGTGCCAGCAGCTACTTCTACAATGAGCAGTTCTTC; CDR3 protein: CASSYFYNEQFF
clone size: once; V gene: TRBV27; J gene: TRBJ1-1; D gene: TRBD1; CDR3 DNA: TGTGCCAGCAGTTTTCGACAGGGGGGGAACACTGAAGCTTTCTTT; CDR3 protein: CASSFRQGGNTEAFF
clone size: once; V gene: TRBV6-1; J gene: TRBJ2-3; D gene: NA; CDR3 DNA: TGTGCCAGCAGTGAAGCGCCTAGGACCCCCGGGACAGATACGCAGTATTTT; CDR3 protein: CASSEAPRTPGTDTQYF
clone size: few; V gene: TRBV19; J gene: TRBJ2-1; D gene: TRBD1; CDR3 DNA: TGTGCCAGTAGTACGGGGACAGGGCCCTACAATGAGCAGTTCTTC; CDR3 protein: CASSTGTGPYNEQFF
clone size: NA; V gene: TRBV5-6; J gene: TRBJ1-1; D gene: NA; CDR3 DNA: TGTGCCAGCAGCTTGTTTGGAGAGGCTTTCTTT; CDR3 protein: CASSLFGEAFF
clone size: NA; V gene: TRBV4-3; J gene: TRBJ2-6; D gene: TRBD1; CDR3 DNA: TGCGCCAGCAGCCAACAACGAGGACAGGACTTCTCTGGGGCCAACGTCCTGACTTTC; CDR3 protein: CASSQQRGQDFSGANVLTF
clone size: NA; V gene: TRBV7-8; J gene: TRBJ1-1; D gene: TRBD1; CDR3 DNA: TGTGCCAGCAGCTCGACCGGGACAGTTAACACTGAAGCTTTCTTT; CDR3 protein: CASSSTGTVNTEAFF
clone size: NA; V gene: TRBV6-1; J gene: TRBJ1-2; D gene: TRBD1; CDR3 DNA: TGTGCCAGCAAGGAAGGGACAGGGGAGGGCGGCTACACCTTC; CDR3 protein: CASKEGTGEGGYTF
clone size: NA; V gene: TRBV5-1; J gene: TRBJ2-7; D gene: NA; CDR3 DNA: TGCGCCAGCAGCTCGGGCTACGAGCAGTACTTC; CDR3 protein: CASSSGYEQYF
clone size: NA; V gene: TRBV6-5; J gene: TRBJ2-7; D gene: TRBD1; CDR3 DNA: TGTGCCAGCAGCTGGGGACAGGGGTACGAGCAGTACTTC; CDR3 protein: CASSWGQGYEQYF
clone size: NA; V gene: TRBV14; J gene: TRBJ2-3; D gene: NA; CDR3 DNA: TGTGCCAGCAGGAGGGTAGGAACGGATACGCAGTATTTT; CDR3 protein: CASRRVGTDTQYF
clone size: large; V gene: TRBV28; J gene: TRBJ2-7; D gene: TRBD1; CDR3 DNA: TGTGCCAGCAGACACGACAGGGCCAGCTCCTACGAGCAGTACTTC; CDR3 protein: CASRHDRASSYEQYF
clone size: NA; V gene: TRBV4-1; J gene: TRBJ1-3; D gene: NA; CDR3 DNA: TGCGCCAGCAGCCAAGATCAAACTCCCGGAAACACCATATATTTT; CDR3 protein: CASSQDQTPGNTIYF
clone size: NA; V gene: TRBV23-1; J gene: TRBJ2-1; D gene: NA; CDR3 DNA: TGCGCCAGCAGTCAACCCGCAAGGGGGAGGGCCGGGAATGAGCAGTTCTTC; CDR3 protein: CASSQPARGRAGNEQFF
clone size: once; V gene: TRBV7-2; J gene: TRBJ2-5; D gene: TRBD2; CDR3 DNA: TGTGCCAGCAGCTCCCCTTCGGGACTAGCGGGAGGGGAGACCCAGTACTTC; CDR3 protein: CASSSPSGLAGGETQYF
clone size: NA; V gene: TRBV12-5; J gene: TRBJ2-1; D gene: TRBD1; CDR3 DNA: TGTGCTAGTGGGCGTACAGGGGCCAATGAGCAGTTCTTC; CDR3 protein: CASGRTGANEQFF
clone size: NA; V gene: TRBV28; J gene: TRBJ1-4; D gene: TRBD1; CDR3 DNA: TGTGCCAGCAGTTCCCACGGACAGGGACTGAGGGAAAAACTGTTTTTT; CDR3 protein: CASSSHGQGLREKLFF
clone size: NA; V gene: TRBV5-1; J gene: TRBJ2-3; D gene: NA; CDR3 DNA: TGCGCCAGCAGCTATGCTGGGGCTAGCACAGATACGCAGTATTTT; CDR3 protein: CASSYAGASTDTQYF
clone size: NA; V gene: TRBV11-3; J gene: TRBJ2-3; D gene: NA; CDR3 DNA: TGTGCCAGCAGCTTAGGGGAGCCGCTCACAGATACGCAGTATTTT; CDR3 protein: CASSLGEPLTDTQYF
clone size: NA; V gene: TRBV10-2; J gene: TRBJ2-7; D gene: NA; CDR3 DNA: TGCGCCAGCAGTGGGGGGGCTCGATTTACCTACGAGCAGTACTTC; CDR3 protein: CASSGGARFTYEQYF
clone size: NA; V gene: TRBV28; J gene: TRBJ2-2; D gene: NA; CDR3 DNA: TGTGCCAGCAGTTTGGGGGGGCTCCATAGCACCGGGGAGCTGTTTTTT; CDR3 protein: CASSLGGLHSTGELFF
clone size: NA; V gene: TRBV4-1; J gene: TRBJ2-7; D gene: NA; CDR3 DNA: TGCGCCAGCAGCCAAGAAGCAGGGGACCGTTACGAGCAGTACTTC; CDR3 protein: CASSQEAGDRYEQYF
clone size: NA; V gene: TRBV6-4; J gene: TRBJ2-4; D gene: NA; CDR3 DNA: TGTGCCAGCAGTTGGCTTAAAAACATTCAGTACTTC; CDR3 protein: CASSWLKNIQYF
clone size: NA; V gene: TRBV13; J gene: TRBJ1-6; D gene: NA; CDR3 DNA: TGTGCCAGCAGCTTATTCGGGGGGGCAACACCCCTCCACTTT; CDR3 protein: CASSLFGGATPLHF
clone size: NA; V gene: TRBV28; J gene: TRBJ2-7; D gene: NA; CDR3 DNA: TGTGCCAGCAGTTTGACGGGAGGCTCGGGGGGCAACGAGCAGTACTTC; CDR3 protein: CASSLTGGSGGNEQYF
clone size: once; V gene: TRBV6-6; J gene: TRBJ1-2; D gene: NA; CDR3 DNA: TGTGCCAGCAGTCCCACTACAGGGACCTATGGCTACACCTTC; CDR3 protein: CASSPTTGTYGYTF
clone size: once; V gene: TRBV28; J gene: TRBJ1-2; D gene: TRBD1; CDR3 DNA: TGTGCCAGCAGCGGGGACAGGACCCTGCGGGGCGGTGGCTACACCTTC; CDR3 protein: CASSGDRTLRGGGYTF
clone size: few; V gene: TRBV7-2; J gene: TRBJ2-3; D gene: NA; CDR3 DNA: TGTGCCAGCAGCTTAGCGTCAGGTTGGGGAGATACGCAGTATTTT; CDR3 protein: CASSLASGWGDTQYF
clone size: medium-sized; V gene: TRBV7-9; J gene: TRBJ2-7; D gene: NA; CDR3 DNA: TGTGCCAGCAGCTTAGGGTCCTACGAGCAGTACTTC; CDR3 protein: CASSLGSYEQYF
clone size: NA; V gene: TRBV18; J gene: TRBJ2-1; D gene: TRBD2; CDR3 DNA: TGTGCCAGCTCACCAGGACTAGCGGGAGCCAATGAGCAGTTCTTC; CDR3 protein: CASSPGLAGANEQFF
clone size: few; V gene: TRBV6-5; J gene: TRBJ2-7; D gene: NA; CDR3 DNA: TGTGCCAGCTGGGCCGGCTACGAGCAGTACTTC; CDR3 protein: CASWAGYEQYF
clone size: NA; V gene: TRBV7-2; J gene: TRBJ2-6; D gene: NA; CDR3 DNA: TGTGCCAGCAGCTTCGGTTCGCCGGGGGCCAACGTCCTGACTTTC; CDR3 protein: CASSFGSPGANVLTF
clone size: NA; V gene: TRBV30; J gene: TRBJ1-1; D gene: NA; CDR3 DNA: TGTGCCTGGAGTGTACGAGGACACATGAACACTGAAGCTTTCTTT; CDR3 protein: CAWSVRGHMNTEAFF
clone size: NA; V gene: TRBV30; J gene: TRBJ2-7; D gene: TRBD1; CDR3 DNA: TGTGCCTGGAGCCTCGGACAGGGAAGGCGCCACGAGCAGTACTTC; CDR3 protein: CAWSLGQGRRHEQYF
clone size: NA; V gene: TRBV5-6; J gene: TRBJ1-2; D gene: NA; CDR3 DNA: TGTGCCACCGCAACCGGGACATCTAACTATGGCTACACCTTC; CDR3 protein: CATATGTSNYGYTF